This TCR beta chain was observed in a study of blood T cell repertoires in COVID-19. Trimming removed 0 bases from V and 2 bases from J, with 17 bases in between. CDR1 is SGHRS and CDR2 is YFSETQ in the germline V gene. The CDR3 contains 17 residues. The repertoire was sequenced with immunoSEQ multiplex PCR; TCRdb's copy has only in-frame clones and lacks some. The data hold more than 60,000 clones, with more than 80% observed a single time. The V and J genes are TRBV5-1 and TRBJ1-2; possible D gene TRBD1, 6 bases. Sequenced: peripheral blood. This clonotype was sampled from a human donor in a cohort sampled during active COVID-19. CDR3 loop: CASSLAVTGSGNYGYTF. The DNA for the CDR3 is TGCGCCAGCAGCTTGGCCGTGACAGGTTCGGGCAACTATGGCTACACCTTC. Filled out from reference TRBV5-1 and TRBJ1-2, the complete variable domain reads KAGVTQTPRYLIKTRGQQVTLSCSPISGHRSVSWYQQTPGQGLQFLFEYFSETQRNKGNFPGRFSGRQFSNSRSEMNVSTLELGDSALYLCASSLAVTGSGNYGYTFGSGTRLTVV.